This T cell receptor beta chain was sequenced in a study of T-cell memory formation after mild COVID-19. Study-level background: TCR clusters were mostly confined to one donor each.

TCRdb processed the 5' RACE reads anew with MiXCR; each CDR3 protein has one entry. This table has 350,000 or so distinct CDR3 sequences, over 10% appearing once. Input material: PBMCs or a T cell subset sorted from them (not recorded which). The receptor was derived from a man aged 18 to 29 who had mild COVID-19 (a few samples of this study predate the infection). Cell type and time point are not known.

Here the CDR3 DNA reads TGTGCCAGCAGTTTAACAGGGGTCTGGCAGCCCCAGCATTTT. Translation: CASSLTGVWQPQHF. The J gene is TRBJ1-5, the V gene TRBV12-3 or TRBV12-4; 7 bases fit TRBD1. The trim removed 2 bases at V and 7 bases at J, leaving 5 bases unmatched. The CDR3 totals 14 residues.